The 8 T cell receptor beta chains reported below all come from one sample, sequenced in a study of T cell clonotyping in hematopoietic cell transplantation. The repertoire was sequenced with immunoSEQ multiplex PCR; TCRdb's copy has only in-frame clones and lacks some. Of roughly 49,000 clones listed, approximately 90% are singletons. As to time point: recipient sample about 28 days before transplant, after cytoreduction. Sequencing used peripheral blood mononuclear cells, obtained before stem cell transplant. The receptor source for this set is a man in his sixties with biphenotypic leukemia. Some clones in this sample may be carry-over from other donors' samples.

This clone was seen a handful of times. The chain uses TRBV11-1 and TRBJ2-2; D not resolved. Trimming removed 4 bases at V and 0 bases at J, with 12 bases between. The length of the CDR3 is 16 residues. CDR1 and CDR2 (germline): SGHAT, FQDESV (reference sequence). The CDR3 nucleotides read TGTGCCAGCAGCTCGCTATACACAGCGAACACCGGGGAGCTGTTTTTT. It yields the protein CASSSLYTANTGELFF.

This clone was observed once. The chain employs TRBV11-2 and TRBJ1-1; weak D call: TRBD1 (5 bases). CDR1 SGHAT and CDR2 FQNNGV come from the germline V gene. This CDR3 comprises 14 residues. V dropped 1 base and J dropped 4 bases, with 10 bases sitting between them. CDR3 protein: CASSLVGEATEAFF. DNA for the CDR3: TGTGCCAGCAGCTTAGTGGGGGAGGCCACTGAAGCTTTCTTT.

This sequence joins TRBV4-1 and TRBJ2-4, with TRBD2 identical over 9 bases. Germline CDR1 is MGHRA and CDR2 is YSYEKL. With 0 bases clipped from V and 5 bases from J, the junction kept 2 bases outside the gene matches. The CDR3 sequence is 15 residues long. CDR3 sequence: CASSQDWTSENIQYF. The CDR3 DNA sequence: TGCGCCAGCAGCCAAGATTGGACTAGCGAAAACATTCAGTACTTC.

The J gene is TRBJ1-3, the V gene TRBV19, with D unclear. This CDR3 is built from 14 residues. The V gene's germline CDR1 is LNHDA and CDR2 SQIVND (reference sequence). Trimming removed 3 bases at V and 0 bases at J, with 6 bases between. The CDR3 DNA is TGTGCCAGTAGTATTCGGATCTCTGGAAACACCATATATTTT. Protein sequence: CASSIRISGNTIYF.

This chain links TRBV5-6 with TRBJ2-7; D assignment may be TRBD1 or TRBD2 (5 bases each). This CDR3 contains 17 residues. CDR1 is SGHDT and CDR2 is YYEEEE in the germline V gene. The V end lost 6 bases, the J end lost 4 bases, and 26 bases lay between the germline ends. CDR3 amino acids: CASTGLKGNGSSYEQYF. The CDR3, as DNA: TGTGCCAGCACTGGATTGAAGGGGAATGGGAGTTCGTACGAGCAGTACTTC.

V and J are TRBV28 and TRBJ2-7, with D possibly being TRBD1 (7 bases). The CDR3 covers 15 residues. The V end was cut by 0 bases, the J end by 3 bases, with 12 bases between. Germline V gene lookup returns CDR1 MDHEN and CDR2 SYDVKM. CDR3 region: CASSLWVRGDYEQYF. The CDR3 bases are TGTGCCAGCAGTTTATGGGTCAGGGGGGACTACGAGCAGTACTTC.

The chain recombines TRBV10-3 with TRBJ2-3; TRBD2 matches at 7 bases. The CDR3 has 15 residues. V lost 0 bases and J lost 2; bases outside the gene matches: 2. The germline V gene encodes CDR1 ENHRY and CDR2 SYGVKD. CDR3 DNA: TGTGCCATCAGTGAGTCAAGCGGGGCCACAGATACGCAGTATTTT. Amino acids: CAISESSGATDTQYF.

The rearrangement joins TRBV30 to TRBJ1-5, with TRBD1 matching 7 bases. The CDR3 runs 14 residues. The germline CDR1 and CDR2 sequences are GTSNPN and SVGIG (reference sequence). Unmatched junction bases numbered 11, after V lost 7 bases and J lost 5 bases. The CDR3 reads CASQDRDRYQPQHF. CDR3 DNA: TGTGCCTCCCAGGACCGGGACAGATATCAGCCCCAGCATTTT.